The 16 T cell receptor beta chains listed next were all sequenced from one sample in a study of T cells after yellow fever vaccination (dated by TCRdb to about 2019). Receptors were amplified or captured by 5' RACE. Reads for this sample came from an Illumina NovaSeq 6000. TCRdb's own reprocessing of the public reads used fastp at Q25 and MiXCR and kept productive beta chains. For every CDR3 protein sequence, its rows merge into one entry that carries the most common genes and DNA. The sample profile shows some 240,000 distinct CDR3 sequences; roughly 5.6% of them were found once. Clones ranked in the top ten supply roughly 3.4% of the sample. Interpreted using the paper, the treatment or condition label stands for: live attenuated yellow fever vaccine strain. The sequenced sample was CD4+ T cells sorted from PBMCs, obtained on the day of the yellow fever booster vaccination. Every receptor here comes from a man younger than 35 who received the YFV17D yellow fever vaccine.

This clonotype was counted ten times or more. V and J are TRBV5-1 and TRBJ2-7, with 8 bases fitting TRBD1. This CDR3 region has 13 residues. Germline loops: CDR1 SGHRS, CDR2 YFSETQ. V lost 4 bases, J lost 6 bases, and 6 bases stayed unmatched. DNA of the CDR3: TGCGCCAGCAGCGGAGGACAGGGTGGCGAGCAGTACTTC. This gives the protein CASSGGQGGEQYF.

This chain connects TRBV7-2 to TRBJ2-1; maybe TRBD1 (5 bases). The V end lost 1 base, the J end lost 7 bases, and 8 bases lay between the germline ends. Germline V gives CDR1 SGHTA, CDR2 FQGNSA. This CDR3 has 13 amino acids. CDR3 residues: CASSLGGWNEQFF. CDR3 DNA sequence: TGTGCCAGCAGCTTAGGGGGCTGGAATGAGCAGTTCTTC.

This chain joins TRBV20-1 and TRBJ1-2; 7 bases match TRBD1. The CDR3 extends over 12 amino acids. Germline CDR1 is DFQATT and CDR2 is SNEGSKA (reference sequence). The V and J ends lost 3 bases and 7 bases, in that order; junction bases with no gene match: 5. The CDR3 DNA reads TGCAGTGCTAGTAGACAGGGCGGTGGCTACACCTTC. The encoded protein is CSASRQGGGYTF.

This sequence joins TRBV4-1 and TRBJ1-3; TRBD1 matches at 7 bases. The CDR3 extends over 18 amino acids. The trim removed 0 bases at V and 7 bases at J, leaving 15 bases unmatched. Germline lookup yields CDR1 MGHRA and CDR2 YSYEKL. The CDR3 DNA reads as TGCGCCAGCAGCCAAGATCGAACAGGGGTCCTCGCGCGGAACACCATATATTTT. It yields the protein CASSQDRTGVLARNTIYF.

This clonotype was observed a few times. The rearrangement uses TRBV7-3 and TRBJ2-1; D assignment may be TRBD1 or TRBD2 (6 bases each). The CDR3 has 14 residues. The germline V and J ends were trimmed by 5 bases and 7 bases, with 15 bases remaining between them. From germline, CDR1 is SGHTA and CDR2 FQGTGA. The CDR3 nucleotides are TGTGCCAGCAGCCCGGGGGCTGGTGTGAATGAGCAGTTCTTC. Its protein is CASSPGAGVNEQFF.

This clonotype has ten or more counts. The J gene is TRBJ1-1, the V gene TRBV7-3; the D is unclear. The CDR3 extends over 15 amino acids. V lost 1 base and J 1 base, leaving 10 bases between the germline ends. The germline V gene has CDR1 SGHTA and CDR2 FQGTGA. CDR3 sequence (DNA): TGTGCCAGCAGCTTAATGAGGGCGGGGAACACTGAAGCTTTCTTT. Translated: CASSLMRAGNTEAFF.

This clonotype was found a few times. The chain is built from TRBV6-1 and TRBJ2-3; the D is unclear. V was cut by 7 bases and J by 5 bases, with 16 bases left in between. Germline V CDR1 and CDR2: MNHNS, SASEGT. The CDR3 sequence is 14 residues long. In DNA, the CDR3 is TGTGCCAGCACCCCCGCAGTGGCACGAGATACGCAGTATTTT. It encodes CASTPAVARDTQYF.

This clonotype was detected a few times. The V call is TRBV6-6, the J call TRBJ2-3; D perhaps matches TRBD2 (6 bases). Germline V gene sequence: CDR1 MNHNY, CDR2 SVGAGI (reference sequence). The CDR3 has 15 residues. V shed 3 bases and J shed 4 bases, with 14 bases lying between them. CDR3 coding DNA: TGTGCCAGCAGTTATGGCGGGGACTCCTCAGATACGCAGTATTTT. Residues: CASSYGGDSSDTQYF.

This clonotype was picked up many times. The genes are TRBV7-8 and TRBJ1-2; 9 bases fit TRBD1. Germline V gene sequence: CDR1 SGHVS, CDR2 FQNEAQ. The CDR3 has 15 residues. The J segment lost 7 bases and the V segment lost 3 bases, leaving 9 bases of the junction unmatched. The CDR3 is CASSLTGTGLGGYTF. Here the CDR3 DNA reads TGTGCCAGCAGCTTGACCGGGACAGGGCTTGGTGGCTACACCTTC. The full variable domain, with the rest looked up from reference TRBV7-8 and TRBJ1-2, is GAGVSQSPRYKVAKRGQDVALRCDPISGHVSLFWYQQALGQGPEFLTYFQNEAQLDKSGLPSDRFFAERPEGSVSTLKIQRTQQEDSAVYLCASSLTGTGLGGYTFGSGTRLTVV.

This clonotype showed up many times. The gene calls are TRBV5-5 and TRBJ2-4; D unresolved. V gave up 4 bases and J gave up 6 bases, with 17 bases separating them. The CDR3 extends over 15 amino acids. Germline lookup yields CDR1 SGHKS and CDR2 YYEKEE (reference sequence). This chain's CDR3 is CASSRQNALTNIQYF. For the CDR3, the DNA is TGTGCCAGCAGCCGACAAAACGCCCTTACAAACATTCAGTACTTC.

The chain uses TRBV5-1 and TRBJ2-3; D gene unclear. The CDR3 covers 16 residues. The V and J ends lost 0 bases and 3 bases respectively, with 14 bases between them. Germline CDR1 and CDR2: SGHRS and YFSETQ. The CDR3 DNA sequence: TGCGCCAGCAGCTTGGCCGTCGCATCTGTGACAGATACGCAGTATTTT. This encodes CASSLAVASVTDTQYF.

This sequence joins TRBV18 and TRBJ2-4; possibly TRBD1 or TRBD2 for D (6 bases each). Trimming cost V 1 base and J 8 bases, with 9 bases left between them. There are 13 residues in the CDR3. Germline lookup yields CDR1 KGHSH and CDR2 LQKENI. The CDR3 DNA is TGTGCCAGCTCACCACAGGGGGAGGACATTCAGTACTTC. It translates to CASSPQGEDIQYF.

Comment on this clonotype: It may be a read error: a sequence one base away is much more abundant. CDR3 in amino acids: CASRLGSYNEQFF. DNA for the CDR3: TGTGCCAGCAGATTGGGCTCCTACAATGAGCAGTTCTTC. The rearrangement joins TRBV7-9 to TRBJ2-1; D is undetermined. Germline CDR1 SEHNR, CDR2 FQNEAQ (reference sequence). This CDR3 comprises 13 residues. Trimming removed 6 bases at V and 0 bases at J, with 6 bases between.

This clonotype showed up just a few times. The chain links TRBV6-4 to TRBJ2-7; unclear D gene. This CDR3 spans 15 amino acids. Looked up from germline, CDR1 is MRHNA and CDR2 is SNTAGT. The CDR3 spells CASSVPQNPSSEQYV. CDR3 nucleotide sequence: TGTGCCAGCAGCGTGCCCCAGAACCCCTCCTCCGAGCAGTACGTC.

The V gene is TRBV4-3, the J gene TRBJ1-1, with 7 positions matching TRBD1. The germline V gene encodes CDR1 LGHNA and CDR2 YSLEER. Unmatched junction bases numbered 8, after V lost 3 bases and J lost 4 bases. This CDR3 has 15 residues. CDR3 DNA: TGCGCCAGCAGCCAGGCCAGGGGGGGTCCCACTGAAGCTTTCTTT. This translates into CASSQARGGPTEAFF.

This clonotype was observed many times. The V gene is TRBV7-9, the J gene TRBJ2-2; unclear D gene. CDR3 size: 14 residues. V was cut by 3 bases and J by 3 bases, with 8 bases left in between. CDR1 SEHNR and CDR2 FQNEAQ come from the germline V gene (reference sequence). CDR3 loop: CASSLASYTGELFF. Written as DNA, the CDR3 is TGTGCCAGCAGCTTGGCGTCCTACACCGGGGAGCTGTTTTTT.